This is a list of T cell receptor beta chains from one sample in a study of blood T cells in healthy people across ages. TCRdb recomputed calls from the 5' RACE reads with MiXCR, one row per CDR3 protein. The sample gives about 780,000 distinct CDR3 sequences, about 42% of which show up once; about a sixth is in the top ten. Sequencing used blood. These receptors were taken from an elderly man in good health. Each CDR3 is given with its conserved first and last residue. Each record gives: clone size, J gene, D gene, V gene, CDR3 DNA, CDR3 protein. The D gene is left open where the match is weak. Rows may omit the clone size; those that give it use once, few, many or a size class.

NA | TRBJ2-2 | TRBD1 | TRBV9 | TGTGCCAGCAGCGACAGGGGGCGCAGCACCGGGGAGCTGTTTTTT | CASSDRGRSTGELFF
NA | TRBJ2-2 | NA | TRBV5-1 | TGCGCCAGCAGCCCGGACCTCTCCACCGGGGAGCTGTTTTTT | CASSPDLSTGELFF
NA | TRBJ1-1 | NA | TRBV15 | TGTGCCACCAGCAGAGATAGGAGCCTCTTGAGTGAAGCTTTCTTT | CATSRDRSLLSEAFF
few | TRBJ2-7 | NA | TRBV9 | TGTGCCAGCAGCGTAGCACAAATCTCCTACGAGCAGTACTTC | CASSVAQISYEQYF
NA | TRBJ2-5 | TRBD2 | TRBV12-3/TRBV12-4 | TGTGCCAGCAGGGCTAGCGGGAGGGGATGGCAAGAGACCCAGTACTTC | CASRASGRGWQETQYF
NA | TRBJ1-5 | NA | TRBV6-6 | TGTGCCAGCAGTTCCGCGAAAGGACAGAGTAATCAGCCCCAGCATTTT | CASSSAKGQSNQPQHF
NA | TRBJ2-5 | TRBD1 | TRBV11-1 | TGTGCCAGCAGCAGAACAACGGGACAGCAAGAGACCCAGTACTTC | CASSRTTGQQETQYF
few | TRBJ2-6 | NA | TRBV4-3 | TGCGCCAGCAGCCAAGATTTGGGAAGGACTGGGGCCAACGTCCTGACTTTC | CASSQDLGRTGANVLTF
NA | TRBJ2-5 | NA | TRBV29-1 | TGCAGCGTTGAACTTGGGACGACAGGTTCACTACAAGAGACCCAGTACTTC | CSVELGTTGSLQETQYF
NA | TRBJ2-3 | NA | TRBV10-3 | TGTGCCATCAGTGATCCAGAGAGAAGCACAGATACGCAGTATTTT | CAISDPERSTDTQYF
NA | TRBJ1-2 | TRBD1 | TRBV3-1 | TGTGCCAGCAGCCAAGGGACAGGGACTTTCGGCTACACCTTC | CASSQGTGTFGYTF
few | TRBJ2-6 | NA | TRBV28 | TGTGCCAGCAGTTTCCCCTCTGGGGCCAACGTCCTGACTTTC | CASSFPSGANVLTF
once | TRBJ2-5 | TRBD2 | TRBV5-1 | TGCGCCAGCAGCTTGCAGGGACTAGCGGGAGAGACCCAGTACTTC | CASSLQGLAGETQYF